This record concerns one T cell receptor (beta chain) sequence. Its antigen is still unknown. This CDR3 contains 15 residues. Germline-derived CDR1 and CDR2 are SGHAT and FQNNGV. The ends were cut back, 6 bases at V and 5 bases at J, with 19 bases in the middle. This sample was taken from a study of T cell responses to AZD1222 COVID-19 vaccine. Study in general: Pooled in the analysis were second doses at about 4 or about 12 weeks.

This table comes from immunoSEQ multiplex PCR, and its TCRdb copy is limited to in-frame clones, with some not included. The sample gives roughly 180,000 clones, around 93% of which show up once; about 1.9% is in the top ten. Whole-study findings and limits: Only five to seven AZD1222 recipients were seropositive at baseline. Receipt of two AZD1222 doses was followed by a rise in Spike-specific TCR breadth and depth. Donors, mostly white British, included more females; clonal diversity was possibly underestimated.

This TCR was recovered from an adult in good health. The chain joins TRBV11-2 to TRBJ1-1, with D maybe TRBD1 (6 bases). Sequenced material: peripheral blood, taken on day 0 of AZD1222 vaccination. The CDR3 DNA follows: TGTGCCAGCAGAGACAGGTCCGGCAGAAGGACTGAAGCTTTCTTT. Translating it yields CASRDRSGRRTEAFF.